This T cell receptor (beta chain) comes out of a study of CXCR3-negative and CXCR3-positive naive CD8 T cells. From germline, CDR1 is MNHEY and CDR2 SVGAGI. The CDR3 runs 15 residues. cDNA libraries for TRB were generated by 5' RACE incorporating UMI labels. TCRdb re-analyzed the 5' RACE reads; it lists each CDR3 protein once, without DNA. This table holds around 120,000 distinct CDR3 sequences. Study-wide findings and caveats: Compared with CXCR3-negative naive cells, CXCR3-positive naive cells showed more hydrophobic TRB CDR3s.

A word on this clonotype: The target antigen is unknown.

The specimen sequenced was naive CXCR3+ CD8+ T cells from blood. Subset meaning: CD45RO-CCR7+CD27+CD95- naive CD8+ T cells expressing CXCR3 (TNR3+). This chain connects TRBV6-5 to TRBJ1-1. This TCR was sampled from a human donor in good health. Some clones in this sample may be carry-over from other donors' samples. The CDR3 is CASSYFREANTEAFF.